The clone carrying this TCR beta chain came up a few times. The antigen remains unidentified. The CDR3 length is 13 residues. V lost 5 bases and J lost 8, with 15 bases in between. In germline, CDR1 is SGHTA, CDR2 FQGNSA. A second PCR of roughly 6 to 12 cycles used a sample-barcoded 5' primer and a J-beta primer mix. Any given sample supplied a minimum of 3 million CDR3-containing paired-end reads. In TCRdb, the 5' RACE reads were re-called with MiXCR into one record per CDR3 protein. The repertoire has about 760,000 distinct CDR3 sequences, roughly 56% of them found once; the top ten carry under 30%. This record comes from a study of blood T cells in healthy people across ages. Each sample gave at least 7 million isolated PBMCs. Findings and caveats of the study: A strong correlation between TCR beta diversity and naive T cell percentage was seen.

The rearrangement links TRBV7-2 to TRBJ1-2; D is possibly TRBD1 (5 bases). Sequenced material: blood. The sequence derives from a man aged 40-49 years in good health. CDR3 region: CASSLGTLLGYTF. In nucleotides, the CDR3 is TGTGCCAGCAGCCTCGGGACCCTCCTGGGCTACACCTTC.